These T cell receptor beta chains were read from a single sample in a study of blood T cells in healthy people across ages. TCRdb re-analysed the 5' RACE reads in MiXCR, keeping a single row per CDR3 protein. Seen here are about 1.8 million distinct CDR3 sequences, about 50% observed once, and the top ten hold over 2%. Specimen: blood. All receptors derive from a woman in her thirties or forties in good health. Both conserved end residues are trimmed from each CDR3. A D gene is named only where the DNA matches it firmly. Size is stated for part of the rows, as once, few or many counts, or as a class when the clone is expanded.

CDR3 protein,V gene,CDR3 length,D gene,clone size
ASSWGLEQKTQY,TRBV27,12,-,-
ASSSRGGGYQETQY,TRBV12-3/TRBV12-4,14,-,-
ASSLRRELGDEQF,TRBV5-1,13,TRBD2,-
ASSVSLSSEKLF,TRBV7-9,12,-,-
AIRSSVEGQELHEQY,TRBV10-3,15,-,few
SAAAVPGAGTEAF,TRBV20-1,13,-,-
ASSTGRRESQY,TRBV7-7,11,-,-
ASSKTLSSYEQY,TRBV7-2,12,-,-
ASSEISGGAEQF,TRBV7-3,12,TRBD2,few
ASSGLADQETQY,TRBV9,12,TRBD2,-
ASSQDRGFVGYGYT,TRBV4-2,14,TRBD1,few
SARDLRPRNKNTEAF,TRBV20-1,15,-,-
ASSPLSRGETQY,TRBV28,12,-,-
SVRTGGTQY,TRBV29-1,9,TRBD1,few
ASIVAGRADTQY,TRBV13,12,TRBD2,-
ASSHLGQIEEKLF,TRBV4-3,13,-,once
SARRADTQY,TRBV20-1,9,-,-
ASSYRLGKQF,TRBV6-6,10,-,once
ASRGRDRGSYNEQY,TRBV12-3/TRBV12-4,14,TRBD1,-
ASSLFRESYNEQF,TRBV5-1,13,-,few
ASSFGAGGSYEQY,TRBV27,13,TRBD1,once
ASLGTGLSEQY,TRBV19,11,TRBD1,-
ASSLARQGNSPLH,TRBV12-3/TRBV12-4,13,TRBD1,-
SVDTLTSSGANVLT,TRBV29-1,14,-,few
ASSRETGVWNEQY,TRBV7-6,13,TRBD1,-
ASSLFGSGYT,TRBV7-9,10,-,-
SVERVFPSGGAGADTQY,TRBV29-1,17,TRBD2,-
ASSELMDRAGDGYT,TRBV5-1,14,TRBD1,-
ASSLGPRGLINQPQH,TRBV5-6,15,-,-
ASSGGTSGYNEQF,TRBV4-3,13,TRBD2,-
ASSPSAGQIYNEQF,TRBV6-5,14,-,few
ATQGELYEQY,TRBV6-2/TRBV6-3,10,-,few
ASSPEYLTREQY,TRBV18,12,-,-
ATSDLSGGNEQY,TRBV24-1,12,TRBD1,few
ASSVWGGNEKLF,TRBV9,12,-,-
ASSPVRGKPGTDTQY,TRBV28,15,TRBD2,few
ASSGRTGIDEQY,TRBV5-1,12,TRBD1,-
ASRKSGSSTDAQY,TRBV7-2,13,TRBD2,-
SARQVRSNQPQH,TRBV20-1,12,-,-
ASSGTSGGHSTDTQY,TRBV12-3/TRBV12-4,15,TRBD2,-
SARDLRRKKQETQY,TRBV20-1,14,-,-
SATGHLNYEQY,TRBV20-1,11,-,-
ASSDRATDEQY,TRBV2,11,-,few
ASRNSGQGAYNEQF,TRBV14,14,TRBD1,-
SAADRHHSYEQY,TRBV29-1,12,-,-
ASSSDGLGRETQY,TRBV6-5,13,TRBD2,-
ASSSFHLGLDIQY,TRBV5-6,13,-,-
SAREGRETQY,TRBV20-1,10,-,-
ASRWSPIPDTQY,TRBV28,12,-,few
ASSLFGLAGGEDTQY,TRBV5-1,15,TRBD2,few
ASSHGAADTQY,TRBV28,11,-,few
ASSTRTGGYSYNEQY,TRBV6-2/TRBV6-3,15,-,once
ASSQDGTRNNEQF,TRBV4-3,13,TRBD2,-
ASSIGDPQETQY,TRBV19,12,-,-
ASSKEDTEPQEQY,TRBV21-1,13,-,-
ASSQPGTAFGGLF,TRBV5-1,13,TRBD1,few